This T cell receptor beta chain was captured in a study of blood T cells in healthy people across ages. Study-wide points: The CMV status of each donor remained undetermined, and this could have confounded shifts in expanded clonotypes. Donors of long life had a larger count of naive CD4+ cells and greater diversity than aged donors.

The second PCR ran about 6 to 12 cycles with a sample-barcoded 5' primer and J-beta primers. Each single sample gave us at least 3 million CDR3-containing paired-end reads. Using its own MiXCR run on the 5' RACE reads, TCRdb lists one record per CDR3 protein. This table holds approximately 2,000,000 distinct CDR3 sequences, about 39% found once. About this clonotype itself: The antigen remains unidentified.

The sequencing input was blood. The TCR comes from a human donor in good health.

CDR3 sequence reads: CSAQIGGYGYTF. The CDR3, as DNA: TGCAGCGCCCAAATAGGGGGCTATGGCTACACCTTC. The chain carries TRBV29-1 and TRBJ1-2; perhaps TRBD1 as D (6 bases). Germline assignment: CDR1 SQVTM and CDR2 ANQGSEA. Trimming cost V 7 bases and J 4 bases, with 13 bases left between them. The CDR3 sequence is 12 residues long.